This T cell receptor (beta chain) was documented in a study of blood T cell repertoires in COVID-19. Study information: T cells, B-cell-depleted T cells, or PBMCs provided the cDNA or gDNA that served as material.

Study processing details: Amplification of reference gene primers provided the estimated nucleated cell counts. The data were produced by immunoSEQ multiplex PCR, yet TCRdb's version contains in-frame clones alone and is incomplete. That table supplies the V and J calls and clone size; D and trimming were determined from the DNA. The repertoire holds 260,000 or so clones, with nearly 90% as singletons. Trimming stripped 5 bases from V and 0 bases from J, with 14 bases between. The CDR3 is 15 amino acids. Per the germline V gene, CDR1 is SGHNT and CDR2 is YENEEA. The clonotype originates from a human donor in a cohort sampled during active COVID-19. The sequencing sample was made of peripheral blood. The chain recombines TRBV11-3 with TRBJ2-7, with D possibly TRBD1 on 7 matching bases. The DNA of the CDR3 is TGTGCCAGCAGCCCGGGGGACAGCTACTCCTACGAGCAGTACTTC. The encoded protein is CASSPGDSYSYEQYF.